This T cell receptor (beta chain) stems from a study of blood T cell repertoires in COVID-19. About the study: Sample material is recorded as cDNA or gDNA derived from T cells, B-cell-depleted T cells, or PBMCs.

The CDR3 covers 11 residues. V was cut by 5 bases and J by 11 bases, with 11 bases left in between. CDR1 SGHVS and CDR2 FQNEAQ come from the germline V gene. Here immunoSEQ multiplex PCR was the method, and the copy in TCRdb shows in-frame clones only, minus some. The table shows about 140,000 clones, with about 82% occurring only once. Sequenced sample: peripheral blood. This sequence joins TRBV7-8 and TRBJ2-3, with D possibly matching TRBD2 (6 bases). The sequence came from a woman aged 55-69 years with acute or convalescent COVID-19. CDR3 coding DNA: TGTGCCAGCAGCAACCCGGGGGTGCAGTATTTT. This sequence encodes CASSNPGVQYF.